This TCR beta chain was sequenced during a study of control samples from healthy donors and cancer patients (dated by TCRdb to between 2020 and 2021). The library was prepared using the immunoSEQ multiplex PCR assay. The immuneACCESS repertoire file appears here via TCRdb, limited to in-frame rearrangements. These files lack a portion of the clones; in checked studies, under half of the deficit traces to unresolved V genes, and the cause of the others is not known. A total of about 120,000 clones appear in this sample, 75% to 95% of them only once. The ten largest clones represent 2.5% of the sample. The sample holds one count of this clone. This receptor's antigen is unknown. No base-level quality is on record; no much larger clone is a single base apart. The TCR sequence derives from a middle-aged man in good health. Sample: blood.

The DNA sequence follows: TGCGCCAGCAGCCATTCGACAAGCTATGGCTACACCTTC. This codes for CASSHSTSYGYTF. The sequence is built from TRBV5-1 and TRBJ1-2; too little of a D gene remains to name it. The CDR3 has 13 amino acids, counting the end cysteine and phenylalanine. This entry keeps only the CDR3 DNA: 39 bases, framed from base 1. CDR1 SGHRS and CDR2 YFSETQ are derived from the germline V gene. Between the V and J ends, shortened by 4 bases and 4 bases respectively, the junction contains 11 bases. With the rest looked up from the reference TRBV5-1 and TRBJ1-2 genes rather than sequenced, the full variable domain is KAGVTQTPRYLIKTRGQQVTLSCSPISGHRSVSWYQQTPGQGLQFLFEYFSETQRNKGNFPGRFSGRQFSNSRSEMNVSTLELGDSALYLCASSHSTSYGYTFGSGTRLTVV.